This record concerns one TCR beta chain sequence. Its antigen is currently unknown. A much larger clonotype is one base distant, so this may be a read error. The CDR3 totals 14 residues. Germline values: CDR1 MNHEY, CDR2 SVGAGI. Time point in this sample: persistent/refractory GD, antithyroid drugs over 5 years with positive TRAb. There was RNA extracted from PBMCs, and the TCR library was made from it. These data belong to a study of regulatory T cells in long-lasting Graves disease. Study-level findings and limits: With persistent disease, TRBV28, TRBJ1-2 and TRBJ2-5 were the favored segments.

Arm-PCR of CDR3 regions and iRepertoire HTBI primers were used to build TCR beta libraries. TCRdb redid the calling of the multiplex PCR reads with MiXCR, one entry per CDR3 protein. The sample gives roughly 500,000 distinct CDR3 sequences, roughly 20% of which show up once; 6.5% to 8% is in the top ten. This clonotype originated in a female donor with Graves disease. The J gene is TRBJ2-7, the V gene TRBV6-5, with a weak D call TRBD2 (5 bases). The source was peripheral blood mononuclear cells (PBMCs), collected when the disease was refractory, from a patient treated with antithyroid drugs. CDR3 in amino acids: CASSYAGGYDEQCF. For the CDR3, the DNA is TGTGCCAGCAGTTACGCCGGAGGTTATGACGAGCAGTGCTTC.